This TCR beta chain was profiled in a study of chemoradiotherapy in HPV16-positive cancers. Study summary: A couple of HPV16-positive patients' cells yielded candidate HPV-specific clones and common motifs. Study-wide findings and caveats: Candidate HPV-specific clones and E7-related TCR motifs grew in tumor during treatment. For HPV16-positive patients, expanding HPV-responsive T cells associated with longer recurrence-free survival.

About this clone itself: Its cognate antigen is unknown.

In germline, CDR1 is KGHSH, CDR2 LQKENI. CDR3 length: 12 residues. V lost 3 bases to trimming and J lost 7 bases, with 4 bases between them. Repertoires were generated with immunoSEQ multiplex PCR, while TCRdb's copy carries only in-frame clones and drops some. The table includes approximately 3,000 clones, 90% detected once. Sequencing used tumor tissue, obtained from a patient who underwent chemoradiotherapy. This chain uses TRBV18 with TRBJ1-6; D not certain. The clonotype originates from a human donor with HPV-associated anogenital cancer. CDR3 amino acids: CASSPPNSPLHF. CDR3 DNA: TGTGCCAGCTCACCCCCCAATTCACCCCTCCACTTT.